The 32 T cell receptor beta chains below all came from one sample that was sequenced in a study of cytomegalovirus exposure and HLA in healthy donors. It was with 60 Vbeta and 13 Jbeta primers that the PCR ran. TCRdb's copy holds only in-frame clones and misses some; the assay was immunoSEQ multiplex PCR. The sample lists under 150,000 clones, 65% to 80% seen once, with approximately 1.6% in the top ten. Material: PBMCs. All receptors derive from a woman between 18 and 30 years old in good health and CMV-seronegative.

This chain links TRBV6-5 with TRBJ2-7; D call uncertain. CDR3 length: 15 residues. V was cut by 0 bases and J by 2 bases, with 11 bases left in between. Germline V gene lookup returns CDR1 MNHEY and CDR2 SVGAGI. CDR3 bases: TGTGCCAGCAGTTACTCAAGGCGGCTAACCTACGAGCAGTACTTC. Residues: CASSYSRRLTYEQYF.

The rearrangement uses TRBV10-1 and TRBJ1-5; a possible D gene is TRBD1 (5 bases). Trimming took off 2 bases at V and 8 bases at J, with 10 bases between the two ends. The CDR3 sequence is 13 residues long. CDR1 is WNHNN and CDR2 is SYGVQD in the germline V gene (reference sequence). The CDR3 DNA sequence: TGCGCCAGCAGTGAGCGGTCGGGGGAGCCCCAGCATTTT. Protein sequence: CASSERSGEPQHF.

The chain employs TRBV7-9 and TRBJ2-3; D might be TRBD2 (6 bases). This CDR3 comprises 17 residues. Germline V gene data show CDR1 as SEHNR and CDR2 as FQNEAQ (reference sequence). Trimming removed 5 bases at V and 0 bases at J, with 18 bases between. CDR3 amino acids: CASSSIGAGTSTDTQYF. CDR3 bases: TGTGCCAGCAGCAGCATCGGAGCGGGTACTAGCACAGATACGCAGTATTTT.

The chain carries TRBV6-5 and TRBJ1-1, with no clear D. Looked up from germline, CDR1 is MNHEY and CDR2 is SVGAGI. V lost 0 bases to trimming and J lost 3 bases, with 14 bases between them. The CDR3 is made up of 16 amino acids. CDR3 DNA: TGTGCCAGCAGTTACTCAACCCGATACACCGACACTGAAGCTTTCTTT. Amino acids: CASSYSTRYTDTEAFF.

The chain uses TRBV27 and TRBJ2-5; 8 bases are a match to TRBD1. After removal of 8 bases from V and 5 bases from J, the junction contained 22 bases not matched to a gene. From germline, CDR1 is MNHEY and CDR2 SMNVEV (reference sequence). The length of the CDR3 is 18 residues. The CDR3 nucleotides are TGTGCCAGCCCCGGTGACGTGGGACAGGACCTTGGAGAGGAGACCCAGTACTTC. Amino acid sequence: CASPGDVGQDLGEETQYF.

This chain joins TRBV5-1 and TRBJ2-1, with a possible D match to TRBD2 (6 bases). Germline CDR1 and CDR2: SGHRS and YFSETQ. This CDR3 has 17 residues. The ends were cut back, 0 bases at V and 7 bases at J, with 20 bases in the middle. DNA of the CDR3: TGCGCCAGCAGCTTGGGAAAAGAGGGAGGCCCCGTTAATGAGCAGTTCTTC. The encoded protein is CASSLGKEGGPVNEQFF.

The rearrangement uses TRBV6-1 and TRBJ2-3; D gene uncertain. Germline V gene data show CDR1 as MNHNS and CDR2 as SASEGT. V lost 3 bases and J 7 bases, leaving 14 bases between the germline ends. This CDR3 has 14 residues. CDR3 sequence: CASSEAGLLNTQYF. DNA for the CDR3: TGTGCCAGCAGTGAGGCAGGCCTTTTAAATACGCAGTATTTT.

This clone is a singleton in its sample. This chain links TRBV27 with TRBJ2-2, with 10 bases that match TRBD2. The CDR3 has 16 residues. Losses at the gene ends were 5 bases for V and 7 bases for J; bases not matched to a gene: 10. Germline V CDR1 and CDR2: MNHEY, SMNVEV (reference sequence). The CDR3 is CASSTLTSGYDGELFF. The CDR3 region has the DNA TGTGCCAGCAGTACCCTGACTAGCGGGTACGACGGGGAGCTGTTTTTT.

The table lists this clone with a count of one. The V gene is TRBV7-7, the J gene TRBJ2-5; 14 nucleotides align to TRBD2. The trim removed 3 bases at V and 5 bases at J, leaving 5 bases unmatched. Germline V gene data show CDR1 as SSHAT and CDR2 as FNYEAQ (reference sequence). CDR3 length: 16 residues. The CDR3 region has the DNA TGTGCCAGCAGCTTGACTAGCGGGAGGGCCGGGGAGACCCAGTACTTC. It specifies CASSLTSGRAGETQYF.

The chain couples TRBV10-2 to TRBJ2-2, with 9 bases lining up with TRBD2. After removal of 6 bases from V and 6 bases from J, the junction contained 5 bases not matched to a gene. The CDR3 loop spans 14 amino acids. The V gene's germline CDR1 is WSHSY and CDR2 SAAADI. The CDR3 here is CASSLAGVSGELFF. Here the CDR3 DNA reads TGCGCCAGCAGCTTAGCGGGAGTATCCGGGGAGCTGTTTTTT.

This clone was seen a few times. The chain couples TRBV5-1 to TRBJ2-3; D is ambiguous. The CDR3 spans 12 residues. Trimming shortened V by 0 bases and J by 6 bases, and 5 bases separated the two germline ends. In germline, CDR1 is SGHRS, CDR2 YFSETQ. The CDR3 DNA is TGCGCCAGCAGCTTGGATCAGGATACGCAGTATTTT. The encoded protein is CASSLDQDTQYF.

The V gene is TRBV6-5, the J gene TRBJ1-2, with D possibly TRBD1 on 6 matching bases. V was trimmed by 2 bases and J by 13 bases, leaving 26 bases between them. The CDR3 length is 16 residues. Germline lookup yields CDR1 MNHEY and CDR2 SVGAGI. CDR3: CASSYAAGGRGGLRTF. The DNA of the CDR3 is TGTGCCAGCAGTTACGCCGCCGGTGGGAGGGGGGGCCTACGCACCTTC.

This sequence joins TRBV5-1 and TRBJ2-1; tentative D call: TRBD2 (6 bases). Germline V lookup: CDR1 SGHRS, CDR2 YFSETQ. The CDR3 loop spans 16 amino acids. V was shortened by 4 bases and J by 0 bases, with 14 bases between the two germline ends. Here the CDR3 reads CASSVSSARSYNEQFF. CDR3 nucleotide sequence: TGCGCCAGCAGCGTCTCTAGCGCCCGCTCCTACAATGAGCAGTTCTTC.

This clone has only one observation. The J gene is TRBJ2-7, the V gene TRBV6-1; 9 bases match TRBD1. CDR1 and CDR2 from the germline V gene are MNHNS and SASEGT. The CDR3 sequence is 13 residues long. V lost 4 bases, J lost 11 bases, and 9 bases stayed unmatched. Here the CDR3 reads CASSGQGDYKEYF. The CDR3 DNA sequence: TGTGCCAGCAGTGGACAGGGGGACTACAAGGAGTACTTC.

The rearrangement uses TRBV9 and TRBJ2-7, with 8 bases matching TRBD1. The CDR3 runs 14 residues. Looked up from germline, CDR1 is SGDLS and CDR2 is YYNGEE. Trimming cost V 2 bases and J 7 bases; bases outside gene matches: 8. The CDR3 spells CASSVRPGGGEQYF. In DNA form, the CDR3 reads TGTGCCAGCAGCGTCCGTCCAGGGGGCGGAGAGCAGTACTTC.

The gene calls are TRBV2 and TRBJ1-5, with 8 bases matching TRBD1. The trim removed 4 bases at V and 5 bases at J, leaving 1 base unmatched. This CDR3 spans 13 amino acids. CDR1 SNHLY and CDR2 FYNNEI come from the germline V gene. CDR3 residues: CASSAGGHQPQHF. The CDR3 coding sequence is TGTGCCAGCAGTGCAGGGGGCCATCAGCCCCAGCATTTT.

This clone is a singleton in its sample. The gene calls are TRBV4-2 and TRBJ2-5, with D maybe TRBD2 (5 bases). The CDR3 is 16 amino acids. With 0 bases removed from V and 0 bases from J, the gap between germline ends came to 11 bases. From germline, CDR1 is LGHNA and CDR2 YNFKEQ. The CDR3 region has the DNA TGTGCCAGCAGCCAAGATGGCGAGGGCCACCAAGAGACCCAGTACTTC. Its protein product is CASSQDGEGHQETQYF.

The J gene is TRBJ1-1, the V gene TRBV5-1; 7 positions agree with TRBD1. With 3 bases clipped from V and 4 bases from J, the junction kept 6 bases outside the gene matches. Germline CDR1 is SGHRS and CDR2 is YFSETQ. CDR3 length: 14 residues. DNA of the CDR3: TGCGCCAGCAGCTCCTTGACAGGGCCCACTGAAGCTTTCTTT. This translates into CASSSLTGPTEAFF.

This chain connects TRBV30 to TRBJ2-1, with D maybe TRBD1 (5 bases). This CDR3 contains 14 residues. Germline CDR1 reads GTSNPN; CDR2 reads SVGIG (reference sequence). V was clipped by 0 bases and J by 0 bases, with 6 bases between them. CDR3 nucleotide sequence: TGTGCCTGGAGTGTTGACAGCTCCTACAATGAGCAGTTCTTC. Translating gives CAWSVDSSYNEQFF.

This clone was seen a single time. This rearrangement joins TRBV2 to TRBJ2-1, with D hard to call. Looked up from germline, CDR1 is SNHLY and CDR2 is FYNNEI. Trimming left V 4 bases short and J 0 bases short, with 10 bases between. The CDR3 is made up of 15 amino acids. CDR3 sequence reads: CASSVDTASYNEQFF. The CDR3 nucleotides are TGTGCCAGCAGTGTAGACACTGCCTCCTACAATGAGCAGTTCTTC.

The V call is TRBV25-1, the J call TRBJ1-2; maybe TRBD1 (5 bases). The CDR3 contains 12 residues. Germline lookup yields CDR1 MGHDK and CDR2 SYGVNS. Deletions cut 8 bases from V and 7 bases from J, with 14 bases between. CDR3 sequence (DNA): TGTGCCAGCTCGGCCGCTAGGGGTGGCTACACCTTC. Its translation is CASSAARGGYTF.

The J gene is TRBJ2-1, the V gene TRBV29-1; D is undetermined. CDR1 and CDR2 from the germline V gene are SQVTM and ANQGSEA. The CDR3 totals 11 residues. V was cut by 8 bases and J by 6 bases, with 11 bases left in between. The chain's CDR3 is CSPRDSNEQFF. In nucleotides, the CDR3 is TGCAGCCCTCGAGACTCCAATGAGCAGTTCTTC.

DNA of the CDR3: TGTGCCAGTAGGGGGGAGGGCAATCAGCCCCAGCATTTT. Its protein is CASRGEGNQPQHF. This chain links TRBV19 with TRBJ1-5; D might be TRBD1 (5 bases). The CDR3 spans 13 residues. Germline V gives CDR1 LNHDA, CDR2 SQIVND (reference sequence). The V end lost 6 bases, the J end lost 2 bases, and 8 bases lay between the germline ends.

The chain uses TRBV19 and TRBJ2-2; the match to TRBD2 covers 7 bases. This CDR3 has 14 amino acids. The germline gives CDR1 LNHDA, CDR2 SQIVND (reference sequence). V was clipped by 6 bases and J by 4 bases; unmatched bases: 5. Here the CDR3 DNA reads TGTGCCAGTAGGCGGGAGCTCGGCACCGGGGAGCTGTTTTTT. The encoded protein is CASRRELGTGELFF.

J is TRBJ1-2 and V is TRBV6-1, with 8 nucleotides matching TRBD1. Germline V lookup: CDR1 MNHNS, CDR2 SASEGT. Trimming cost V 3 bases and J 3 bases; bases outside gene matches: 6. This CDR3 is 15 amino acids long. The CDR3 nucleotides are TGTGCCAGCAGTGACCGACAGGGGTTCGACTATGGCTACACCTTC. Its protein product is CASSDRQGFDYGYTF.

The chain uses TRBV30 and TRBJ2-7; 12 positions agree with TRBD2. CDR1 and CDR2 (germline): GTSNPN, SVGIG (reference sequence). The CDR3 loop spans 11 amino acids. The J segment lost 9 bases and the V segment lost 5 bases, leaving 2 bases of the junction unmatched. The CDR3 reads CAWGTSGWQYF. Here the CDR3 DNA reads TGTGCCTGGGGGACTAGCGGGTGGCAGTACTTC.

The rearrangement joins TRBV2 to TRBJ1-5; TRBD1 might be the D (5 bases). V was trimmed by 6 bases and J by 7 bases, leaving 10 bases between them. Germline V gene sequence: CDR1 SNHLY, CDR2 FYNNEI. The CDR3 is 12 amino acids. CDR3 DNA: TGTGCCAGCAGCCCGGGGGAACAGCCCCAGCATTTT. Translation: CASSPGEQPQHF.

The chain uses TRBV19 and TRBJ1-2; TRBD1 might be the D (5 bases). Deletions cut 7 bases from V and 6 bases from J, with 15 bases between. The CDR3 is 13 residues long. CDR1 is LNHDA, CDR2 SQIVND, per germline (reference sequence). DNA for the CDR3: TGTGCCAGTACCCCATACAGGAAGGATGGCTACACCTTC. This codes for CASTPYRKDGYTF.

The chain couples TRBV6-4 to TRBJ1-1; D is unresolved. CDR1 and CDR2 from the germline V gene are MRHNA and SNTAGT. Trimming pared 1 base from V and 1 base from J, leaving 7 bases between. CDR3 size: 14 residues. The CDR3 DNA is TGTGCCAGCAGTGACTTTCTAGGGAACACTGAAGCTTTCTTT. Encoded protein: CASSDFLGNTEAFF.

This clone was seen a handful of times. The chain uses TRBV1 and TRBJ2-2; the D call of TRBD2 is as the table states it, not checked on the DNA. TRBV1 is shown as a pseudogene. This CDR3 is built from 18 residues. CDR3 loop: CTTGTSGRAQRNTGELFF. CDR3 bases: TGCACCACCGGAACTAGCGGGAGGGCGCAAAGGAACACCGGGGAGCTGTTTTTT.

The chain joins TRBV15 to TRBJ1-5; D uncertain. CDR1 LNHNV and CDR2 YYDKDF come from the germline V gene (reference sequence). This CDR3 spans 14 amino acids. V gave up 0 bases and J gave up 2 bases, with 5 bases separating them. CDR3 coding DNA: TGTGCCACCAGCAGAGAATCGGGCAATCAGCCCCAGCATTTT. Its protein product is CATSRESGNQPQHF.

CDR3 coding DNA: TGTGCCAGCAGCTTAGCGGGAGTCGACGATACGCAGTATTTT. Translated, it gives CASSLAGVDDTQYF. V gene TRBV7-6 combines with J gene TRBJ2-3, with a tentative D call TRBD2 (5 bases). V was pared by 0 bases and J by 6 bases, with 10 bases between. The CDR3 totals 14 residues. From germline, CDR1 is SGHVS and CDR2 FNYEAQ.